A single TCR beta chain is shown here with its context. Antigen: not known. These data are taken from a study of response to subunit inactivated influenza vaccine. Study results and limitations: The study's authors posited that every seasonal influenza vaccination enlists few new T cells.

The germline V gene encodes CDR1 MNHEY and CDR2 SVGAGI. This CDR3 is built from 14 residues. The V end lost 2 bases, the J end lost 2 bases, and 7 bases lay between the germline ends. TCRdb re-called the RT-PCR reads through MiXCR, storing one row per CDR3 protein. The profile covers 750,000 to 850,000 distinct CDR3 sequences, with around a sixth appearing a single time and about a tenth taken by the ten largest. Sequenced here: PBMCs from blood, sampled roughly 5 days after vaccination. This receptor was identified in a man aged 50 or older who received an inactivated influenza vaccine. This rearrangement joins TRBV6-5 to TRBJ1-3, with no clear D. CDR3 bases: TGTGCCAGCAGTTACGTCGGAACTGGAAACACCATATATTTT. Its translation is CASSYVGTGNTIYF.